The present T cell receptor (beta chain) was sequenced within a study of neoadjuvant anti-PD-1 for oral cavity cancer. Study information: Before surgery, most patients got three to four biweekly 3 mg/kg nivolumab doses. Study-wide results and limits: Larger post-treatment preexisting tumor clones tracked with greater tumor shrinkage.

In germline, CDR1 is LGHNA, CDR2 YNFKEQ. The length of the CDR3 is 14 residues. The ends lost 4 bases at V and 4 bases at J; junction bases unmatched: 3. TCRdb keeps only in-frame clones here, not all; method: immunoSEQ multiplex PCR. The table lists about 23,000 clones, 25% to 30% of them singletons, with about 15% in the top ten. Indicated time point: after neoadjuvant nivolumab, at surgical resection. Stage II-IVA oral cavity squamous cell carcinoma was new and untreated by systemic or radiation therapy. This clone was picked up a small number of times. No antigen is known for it. The specimen was tumor tissue, collected after nivolumab (anti-PD-1) treatment. The chain carries TRBV4-2 and TRBJ1-1; 10 bases line up with TRBD1. This receptor was identified in a person aged 35-79 years with oral cavity squamous cell carcinoma. In DNA, the CDR3 is TGTGCCAGCAGCCCCGGACAGGGGGGCACTGAAGCTTTCTTT. Its translation: CASSPGQGGTEAFF.